These T cell receptor beta chains were read from a single sample in a study of blood T cell repertoires in COVID-19. Some clones are missing from TCRdb's copy, which holds only in-frame ones; the method was immunoSEQ multiplex PCR. The sample carries a few hundred thousand clones, around 89% recorded once. Input material: PBMCs or T cells enriched from blood (not recorded which). The receptors shown here come from a man aged 40-50 years who had recovered from COVID-19. Both conserved end residues are part of each CDR3. D genes are given only for firm matches. The listing skips clone size in some rows; elsewhere it reads once, few, many or a size class.

>NA|TRBD1|TRBV24-1|TRBJ2-1
TGTGCCACCAGTGACTTACCGGGACAGGGCTACAATGAGCAGTTCTTC
CATSDLPGQGYNEQFF
>NA|TRBD1|TRBV27|TRBJ1-2
TGTGCCAGCATAGAGACAGGGGATTTTCCCATCTTGCCGCATGGCTACACCTTC
CASIETGDFPILPHGYTF
>NA|TRBD2|TRBV6-5|TRBJ2-7
TGTGCCAGCAGTTCCCTCACGGGAGGATACGAGCAGTACTTC
CASSSLTGGYEQYF
>NA|TRBD2|TRBV27|TRBJ2-1
TGTGCCAGCACCCTAAGAGCTAGCGGGTTTTACTCCTACAATGAGCAGTTCTTC
CASTLRASGFYSYNEQFF
>NA|NA|TRBV10-2|TRBJ1-4
TGCGCCAGCAGTGATCGGGGAACAACTAATGAAAAACTGTTTTTT
CASSDRGTTNEKLFF
>once|NA|TRBV4-3|TRBJ2-7
TGCGCCAGCAGCACGAGCGGGTACAGCTACGAGCAGTACTTC
CASSTSGYSYEQYF
>NA|TRBD1|TRBV5-1|TRBJ1-2
TGCGCCAGCAGCCCATCGGGGGGACAGGGAAACTATGGCTACACCTTC
CASSPSGGQGNYGYTF
>NA|NA|TRBV9|TRBJ2-2
TGTGCCAGCAGCCGGGGGACCGGGGAGCTGTTTTTT
CASSRGTGELFF
>NA|NA|TRBV11-2|TRBJ2-1
TGTGCCAGCAGCTTAGTTCTTCCCTACAATGAGCAGTTCTTC
CASSLVLPYNEQFF
>once|TRBD2|TRBV3-1/TRBV3-2|TRBJ2-5
TGTGCCAGCAGCGGACTAGCGGCTCACCGGTCCCAGTACTTC
CASSGLAAHRSQYF
>many|NA|TRBV27|TRBJ2-3
TGTGCCAGCAGTTCGTTCCCGGGAAGCACAGATACGCAGTATTTT
CASSSFPGSTDTQYF
>NA|NA|TRBV11-2|TRBJ2-5
TGTGCCAGCAGCCCTCGCGGGACGCAAGAGACCCAGTACTTC
CASSPRGTQETQYF
>NA|TRBD2|TRBV2|TRBJ2-1
TGTGCCAGCAGCCCGACTAGCGGGGGATACGCTACGGGCTACAATGAGCAGTTCTTC
CASSPTSGGYATGYNEQFF
>NA|NA|TRBV7-2|TRBJ2-2
TGTGCCAGCAGCGCGACAGTGAACACCGGGGAGCTGTTTTTT
CASSATVNTGELFF
>once|NA|TRBV27|TRBJ2-7
TGTGCCAGCAGTACACTGACAGGAACCTACGAGCAGTACTTC
CASSTLTGTYEQYF
>NA|NA|TRBV7-9|TRBJ2-4
TGTGCCAGCAGCCCTTGGGGACTAGCCAAAAACATTCAGTACTTC
CASSPWGLAKNIQYF
>once|NA|TRBV4-3|TRBJ2-2
TGCGCCAGCAGCCAACGAAGGGGGGGCCCCACCGGGGAGCTGTTTTTT
CASSQRRGGPTGELFF
>NA|NA|TRBV6-5|TRBJ1-5
TGTGCCAGCAGTTATACAGTTTATAGCAATCAGCCCCAGCATTTT
CASSYTVYSNQPQHF
>NA|TRBD2|TRBV11-3|TRBJ2-7
TGTGCCAGCAGCTTAAGACTAGCGGGCACCTACGAGCAGTACTTC
CASSLRLAGTYEQYF
>NA|TRBD1|TRBV5-1|TRBJ2-7
TGCGCCAGCAGCACAATGACAGGGGCCGGGAGAAACTACGAGCAGTACTTC
CASSTMTGAGRNYEQYF
>NA|NA|TRBV5-1|TRBJ2-5
TGCGCCAGCAGCTTGGGTCAGGCCCAAGAGACCCAGTACTTC
CASSLGQAQETQYF
>NA|TRBD1|TRBV30|TRBJ1-4
TGTGCCTGGACGGGACAGCCTAATGAAAAACTGTTTTTT
CAWTGQPNEKLFF
>NA|NA|TRBV14|TRBJ1-4
TGTGCCAGCAGCCAAGCGGCAGGGGCCAATGAAAAACTGTTTTTT
CASSQAAGANEKLFF
>NA|TRBD2|TRBV5-5|TRBJ2-5
TGTGCCAGCAGCTTGGGGATAGCGGGTTCCCAAGAGACCCAGTACTTC
CASSLGIAGSQETQYF
>NA|TRBD1|TRBV28|TRBJ2-1
TGTGCCACCGGACCGACAGGGCCCTATTCTTGGAATGAGCAGTTCTTC
CATGPTGPYSWNEQFF
>NA|TRBD2|TRBV29-1|TRBJ2-2
TGCAGCGTTGAACTCATCGTAGCGGGAGGGCCGGGGGGTACCGGGGAGCTGTTTTTT
CSVELIVAGGPGGTGELFF
>NA|TRBD2|TRBV5-4|TRBJ2-1
TGTGCCAGCAGCTTGGAGGGACTAGCGCACAATGAGCAGTTCTTC
CASSLEGLAHNEQFF
>once|TRBD2|TRBV13|TRBJ2-1
TGTGCCAGCAGCTTCTTGGCGGGGGGGCTGGGCAATGAGCAGTTCTTC
CASSFLAGGLGNEQFF
>NA|TRBD1|TRBV19|TRBJ2-1
TGTGCCAGTAGTATAAGGGCAGGGGGCTCCTACAATGAGCAGTTCTTC
CASSIRAGGSYNEQFF
>NA|TRBD2|TRBV3-1/TRBV3-2|TRBJ2-1
TGTGCCAGCAGCCAAGACGACGGCGGGAGGTACTACAATGAGCAGTTCTTC
CASSQDDGGRYYNEQFF
>NA|TRBD2|TRBV7-9|TRBJ2-3
TGTGCCAGCAGCTTAGGACTAGCGGGAGGGAGAGATACGCAGTATTTT
CASSLGLAGGRDTQYF
>NA|NA|TRBV3-1/TRBV3-2|TRBJ1-2
TGTGCCAGCAGCCACTACAGGGACCGGTATGGCTACACCTTC
CASSHYRDRYGYTF
>NA|NA|TRBV10-3|TRBJ2-2
TGTGCCATCAGTGAACTACAGGGTATCGGGGAGCTGTTTTTT
CAISELQGIGELFF
>once|NA|TRBV6-2/TRBV6-3|TRBJ1-2
TGTGCCAGCAGTTACAACTGGGGAGCTAACTATGGCTACACCTTC
CASSYNWGANYGYTF
>NA|NA|TRBV6-1|TRBJ2-1
TGTGCCAGCAGTGAAGCGGGGCCCTCCTACAATGAGCAGTTCTTC
CASSEAGPSYNEQFF
>NA|NA|TRBV5-1|TRBJ2-7
TGCGCCAGCAGCTTGGTAGGACAGAGCAACTACGAGCAGTACTTC
CASSLVGQSNYEQYF
>NA|TRBD1|TRBV7-9|TRBJ1-1
TGTGCCAGCAGCTTAGGGGACAGGGGGAACACTGAAGCTTTCTTT
CASSLGDRGNTEAFF
>NA|TRBD1|TRBV6-5|TRBJ1-3
TGTGCCAGCAGATCTCAGGGGGCCGCTGGAAACACCATATATTTT
CASRSQGAAGNTIYF
>NA|TRBD1|TRBV7-8|TRBJ2-7
TGTGCCAGCAGCTGGGGGGACAGGGGAGTCTACGAGCAGTACTTC
CASSWGDRGVYEQYF
>few|NA|TRBV7-9|TRBJ2-7
TGTGCCAGCAGCTCTTTATCCTACGAGCAGTACTTC
CASSSLSYEQYF
>NA|NA|TRBV2|TRBJ2-7
TGTGCCAGCAGCTCCATCCGGCTAGCCAACGAGCAGTACTTC
CASSSIRLANEQYF
>once|TRBD2|TRBV29-1|TRBJ2-7
TGCAGCGTTGATACGGGACTACCTGAGCAGTACTTC
CSVDTGLPEQYF
>NA|NA|TRBV4-2|TRBJ2-7
TGTGCCAGCAGCCAAGTTATATCGGGGAACCCTTACGAGCAGTACTTC
CASSQVISGNPYEQYF
>NA|NA|TRBV5-1|TRBJ2-7
TGCGCCAGCTCTGACTACCCTTTGTACGAGCAGTACTTC
CASSDYPLYEQYF
>NA|TRBD2|TRBV11-3|TRBJ2-7
TGTGCCAGCAGCTTAGATTGGACTAGCGGGGACTCCTACGAGCAGTACTTC
CASSLDWTSGDSYEQYF
>NA|NA|TRBV7-6|TRBJ1-3
TGTGCCAGCAGCTTAGAGGCAGGGGAATCCCATCACTCTGGAAACACCATATATTTT
CASSLEAGESHHSGNTIYF
>NA|TRBD1|TRBV5-1|TRBJ1-2
TGCGCCAGCAGCTTGGAGGTCAGGGGGAAAGTCGGCTACACCTTC
CASSLEVRGKVGYTF
>NA|NA|TRBV21-1|TRBJ2-1
TGTGCCAGCAGCATAGGGGACAAGTGTGCCTACAATGAGCAGTTCTTC
CASSIGDKCAYNEQFF
>NA|NA|TRBV5-1|TRBJ1-1
TGCGCCAGCGGGGCAGACCTGAACACTGAAGCTTTCTTT
CASGADLNTEAFF
>NA|TRBD1|TRBV11-2|TRBJ1-2
TGTGCCAGCAGCTTATCCGACAGGGGGAATGGCTACACCTTC
CASSLSDRGNGYTF